The 28 T cell receptor beta chains listed next were all sequenced from one sample in a study of PD-1 blockade in classical Hodgkin lymphoma. Following autologous stem cell transplantation, relapse occurred in every patient, and exposure to brentuximab vedotin varied. The table came from immunoSEQ multiplex PCR; TCRdb's copy has only in-frame clones and leaves some out. This sample has around 27,000 clones; roughly four fifths occur once, and the top ten carry 11%. Here the sequenced sample was peripheral blood mononuclear cells (PBMCs), taken before the second cycle of nivolumab. Every receptor here comes from a human donor with classical Hodgkin lymphoma.

The chain combines TRBV2 with TRBJ2-5, with TRBD2 matching over 9 bases. After removal of 4 bases from V and 1 base from J, the junction contained 7 bases not matched to a gene. This CDR3 region has 16 residues. Germline values: CDR1 SNHLY, CDR2 FYNNEI. CDR3 sequence reads: CASSGLLAGSQETQYF. The CDR3 nucleotides are TGTGCCAGCAGTGGGTTGCTAGCGGGGTCCCAAGAGACCCAGTACTTC.

This clone was counted only a few times. The chain recombines TRBV25-1 with TRBJ2-7; 14 bases are shared with TRBD2. J gave up 2 bases and V 8 bases, and 11 bases lay outside the gene matches. Looked up from germline, CDR1 is MGHDK and CDR2 is SYGVNS. The CDR3 length is 17 residues. CDR3 sequence: CASGPGLAGGFPYEQYF. The CDR3 nucleotides read TGTGCCAGCGGACCCGGACTAGCGGGGGGCTTCCCCTACGAGCAGTACTTC.

This clone was detected only once. V usage is TRBV7-6 and J usage is TRBJ2-3; D perhaps matches TRBD1 (7 bases). Germline assignment: CDR1 SGHVS and CDR2 FNYEAQ. Deletions cut 5 bases from V and 1 base from J, with 16 bases between. The CDR3 extends over 16 amino acids. CDR3 bases: TGTGCCAGCAGCCCTTCCACCAGGGGGGGCACAGATACGCAGTATTTT. This sequence encodes CASSPSTRGGTDTQYF.

The genes are TRBV5-5 and TRBJ2-1; D gene unclear. The germline V and J ends were trimmed by 4 bases and 8 bases, with 10 bases remaining between them. The CDR3 length is 12 residues. The germline V gene encodes CDR1 SGHKS and CDR2 YYEKEE (reference sequence). CDR3 coding DNA: TGTGCCAGCAGCCCGAGACTCGATGAGCAGTTCTTC. Amino acid sequence: CASSPRLDEQFF.

Comment on this clone: The same CDR3 arises from other DNA sequences in this sample as well. The chain joins TRBV20-1 to TRBJ2-7; D is undetermined. Between the trimmed V and J ends, which lost 1 base and 3 bases, there was a span of 4 bases. Per germline, CDR1 DFQATT and CDR2 SNEGSKA (reference sequence). The CDR3 sequence is 11 residues long. This CDR3 is CSARVSYEQYF. The DNA for the CDR3 is TGCAGTGCTAGAGTCAGCTACGAGCAGTACTTC.

This clone was recorded once. The J gene is TRBJ2-7, the V gene TRBV12-2; TRBD1 was called by the table and not checked on the DNA. TRBV12-2 is shown as a pseudogene. The CDR3 loop spans 15 amino acids. CDR3 coding DNA: TGTGCAAGTTTTTGTTCAGCAGGTCGCCTGTACGAGCAGTACTTC. It encodes CASFCSAGRLYEQYF.

There are a few counts of this clone. This chain links TRBV10-3 with TRBJ1-4, with D possibly TRBD1 on 5 matching bases. The CDR3 spans 16 residues. Trimming took 1 base from V and 5 from J, leaving 14 bases between them. CDR1 and CDR2 (germline): ENHRY, SYGVKD. For the CDR3, the DNA is TGTGCCATCAGTGAGTTTCGCAGGGAGCGGAATGAAAAACTGTTTTTT. Protein product: CAISEFRRERNEKLFF.

The chain links TRBV19 to TRBJ2-3; D uncertain. Germline V gene sequence: CDR1 LNHDA, CDR2 SQIVND (reference sequence). The CDR3 is made up of 15 amino acids. The germline V and J ends were trimmed by 7 bases and 2 bases, with 16 bases remaining between them. CDR3: CASTSRGKHTDTQYF. Written as DNA, the CDR3 is TGTGCCAGTACCTCCCGCGGTAAACACACAGATACGCAGTATTTT.

The chain couples TRBV28 to TRBJ2-2, with 8 bases lining up with TRBD1. Looked up from germline, CDR1 is MDHEN and CDR2 is SYDVKM. The CDR3 contains 14 residues. J was trimmed by 4 bases and V by 6 bases; bases with no gene match: 4. The CDR3 bases are TGTGCCAGCAGCCTTACAGGGGGCACCGGGGAGCTGTTTTTT. Its translation is CASSLTGGTGELFF. The full variable domain, completed using reference TRBV28 and TRBJ2-2, is DVKVTQSSRYLVKRTGEKVFLECVQDMDHENMFWYRQDPGLGLRLIYFSYDVKMKEKGDIPEGYSVSREKKERFSLILESASTNQTSMYLCASSLTGGTGELFFGEGSRLTVL.

The V call is TRBV9, the J call TRBJ2-7, with 15 bases lining up with TRBD2. Germline CDR1 and CDR2: SGDLS and YYNGEE. This CDR3 is 16 amino acids long. V trimming: 3 bases; J trimming: 9 bases; junction bases outside the gene matches: 10. This CDR3 is CASSAGGLAGGQGQYF. CDR3 in DNA: TGTGCCAGCAGCGCCGGAGGACTAGCGGGGGGGCAGGGGCAGTACTTC. Full variable domain (rest looked up from reference TRBV9 and TRBJ2-7): DSGVTQTPKHLITATGQRVTLRCSPRSGDLSVYWYQQSLDQGLQFLIQYYNGEERAKGNILERFSAQQFPDLHSELNLSSLELGDSALYFCASSAGGLAGGQGQYFGPGTRLTVT.

The CDR3 region has the DNA TGTGCCAGCAGTTTGCGGGTGGGACCGCACTACGAGCAGTACTTC. As protein: CASSLRVGPHYEQYF. This chain uses TRBV6-5 with TRBJ2-7; the D gene could be TRBD1 or TRBD2 (5 bases each). This CDR3 region has 15 residues. The germline V gene has CDR1 MNHEY and CDR2 SVGAGI. V was clipped by 4 bases and J by 3 bases, with 16 bases between them.

The gene calls are TRBV6-5 and TRBJ2-7; 12 positions agree with TRBD2. Per the germline V gene, CDR1 is MNHEY and CDR2 is SVGAGI. The CDR3 totals 15 residues. The V segment lost 5 bases and the J segment 11 bases; nucleotides outside the gene matches: 13. This CDR3 reads CASSIWTSGAGEEYF. The CDR3 DNA reads as TGTGCCAGCAGTATCTGGACTAGCGGGGCCGGAGAGGAGTACTTC.

The chain links TRBV19 to TRBJ1-6; perhaps TRBD1 as D (5 bases). V was trimmed by 3 bases and J by 10 bases, leaving 19 bases between them. CDR1 and CDR2 from the germline V gene are LNHDA and SQIVND (reference sequence). The CDR3 is made up of 16 amino acids. DNA of the CDR3: TGTGCCAGTAGTATTGCCCAGGGAGTTGGTCGGTCACCCCTCCACTTT. Translating it yields CASSIAQGVGRSPLHF.

This chain links TRBV7-9 with TRBJ2-7; 11 bases agree with TRBD1. Germline-derived CDR1 and CDR2 are SEHNR and FQNEAQ (reference sequence). There are 15 residues in the CDR3. V lost 5 bases and J lost 5; bases outside the gene matches: 8. Here the CDR3 reads CASSLALDRGHEQYF. The DNA of the CDR3 is TGTGCCAGCAGCCTTGCTCTGGACAGGGGGCACGAGCAGTACTTC.

V gene TRBV7-3 combines with J gene TRBJ1-2; 9 nucleotides match TRBD1. The CDR3 has 13 amino acids. Germline CDR1 and CDR2: SGHTA and FQGTGA. The V and J ends lost 4 bases and 4 bases, in that order; junction bases with no gene match: 1. The CDR3 coding sequence is TGTGCCAGCAGCTCGGACAGGGGCTATGGCTACACCTTC. This gives the protein CASSSDRGYGYTF.

The chain recombines TRBV6-6 with TRBJ1-1; D might be TRBD1 (6 bases). V lost 1 base, J lost 5 bases, and 14 bases lay in between. Per the germline V gene, CDR1 is MNHNY and CDR2 is SVGAGI (reference sequence). This CDR3 has 15 residues. CDR3 in amino acids: CASSYLDRVGTEAFF. The CDR3 bases are TGTGCCAGCAGTTACTTGGACAGAGTAGGGACTGAAGCTTTCTTT.

The chain couples TRBV4-1 to TRBJ1-4; tentative D call: TRBD1 (5 bases). V lost 1 base and J lost 8, with 14 bases in between. The CDR3 runs to 15 residues. Per germline, CDR1 MGHRA and CDR2 YSYEKL. CDR3 in amino acids: CASSQGRGLTEKLFF. CDR3 DNA: TGCGCCAGCAGCCAAGGGAGGGGCCTGACGGAAAAACTGTTTTTT.

The rearrangement uses TRBV28 and TRBJ1-1, with unresolved D. Per the germline V gene, CDR1 is MDHEN and CDR2 is SYDVKM. V lost 4 bases and J 2 bases, leaving 11 bases between the germline ends. CDR3 length: 14 amino acids. Written as DNA, the CDR3 is TGTGCCAGCAGTTCCATGGGCCTTAACACTGAAGCTTTCTTT. Residues: CASSSMGLNTEAFF.

V usage is TRBV7-8 and J usage is TRBJ2-3, with TRBD1 matching 8 bases. There are 15 residues in the CDR3. V shed 4 bases and J 0 bases; nucleotides not matched to a gene: 3. CDR1 and CDR2 from the germline V gene are SGHVS and FQNEAQ. The CDR3 DNA reads as TGTGCCAGCAGCTCGGGACAGGTTAGCACAGATACGCAGTATTTT. Translated, it gives CASSSGQVSTDTQYF.

This clone has only one observation. The V call is TRBV25-1, the J call TRBJ1-2; the D is unclear. The length of the CDR3 is 14 residues. Trimming pared 6 bases from V and 4 bases from J, leaving 15 bases between. CDR1 is MGHDK and CDR2 is SYGVNS in the germline V gene. The CDR3 DNA reads as TGTGCCAGCAGACCCCACGGAGGGAGCTATGGCTACACCTTC. It specifies CASRPHGGSYGYTF.

V and J are TRBV29-1 and TRBJ2-3; possible D gene TRBD2, 5 bases. V lost 0 bases, J lost 1 base, and 14 bases lay in between. Germline loops: CDR1 SQVTM, CDR2 ANQGSEA. The CDR3 consists of 16 residues. The CDR3 reads CSVEDPTILGTDTQYF. The CDR3 DNA is TGCAGCGTTGAAGATCCGACTATACTCGGCACAGATACGCAGTATTTT.

The chain recombines TRBV13 with TRBJ1-1, with D uncertain. Trimming pared 1 base from V and 2 bases from J, leaving 8 bases between. The length of the CDR3 is 14 residues. The germline V gene encodes CDR1 PRHDT and CDR2 FYEKMQ (reference sequence). CDR3 bases: TGTGCCAGCAGCTTAGTTCAGAGAAACACTGAAGCTTTCTTT. The encoded protein is CASSLVQRNTEAFF.

The CDR3 DNA is TGTGCCAGCAGCTTAGGCCCGGACCCCTTCCTAGGAGCCAAAAACATTCAGTACTTC. It encodes CASSLGPDPFLGAKNIQYF. The chain links TRBV7-2 to TRBJ2-4, with unresolved D. The V gene's germline CDR1 is SGHTA and CDR2 FQGNSA. This CDR3 is built from 19 residues. The V and J ends lost 1 base and 0 bases respectively, with 19 bases between them.

J is TRBJ1-2 and V is TRBV7-9, with TRBD1 as a possible D gene (5 bases). Per the germline V gene, CDR1 is SEHNR and CDR2 is FQNEAQ (reference sequence). CDR3 size: 16 residues. The V end lost 5 bases, the J end lost 5 bases, and 21 bases lay between the germline ends. CDR3: CASSPPVRDRAYGYTF. CDR3 DNA: TGTGCCAGCAGCCCCCCCGTCCGGGACCGAGCATATGGCTACACCTTC.

The rearrangement joins TRBV28 to TRBJ1-5; no firm D call. Germline V gene lookup returns CDR1 MDHEN and CDR2 SYDVKM. The CDR3 extends over 13 amino acids. With 3 bases removed from V and 6 bases from J, the gap between germline ends came to 9 bases. The CDR3 sequence: CASSFKFSQPQHF. As DNA, the CDR3 is TGTGCCAGCAGTTTTAAGTTCAGTCAGCCCCAGCATTTT.

The V gene is TRBV18, the J gene TRBJ2-1; 10 bases agree with TRBD2. V lost 6 bases and J lost 2; bases outside the gene matches: 7. This CDR3 is built from 16 residues. The germline gives CDR1 KGHSH, CDR2 LQKENI. This chain's CDR3 is CASSPGLAVTYNEQFF. CDR3 sequence (DNA): TGTGCCAGCTCTCCAGGACTAGCGGTTACCTACAATGAGCAGTTCTTC.

The chain joins TRBV11-1 to TRBJ1-2, with D perhaps TRBD1 (5 bases). This CDR3 region has 14 residues. With 5 bases removed from V and 6 bases from J, the gap between germline ends came to 16 bases. Germline-derived CDR1 and CDR2 are SGHAT and FQDESV (reference sequence). CDR3 DNA: TGTGCCAGCAGCCGGGCGACGGGGCGCGATGGCTACACCTTC. Encoded protein: CASSRATGRDGYTF.

This rearrangement joins TRBV19 to TRBJ1-2; the D gene is possibly TRBD1 (6 bases). The CDR3 totals 12 residues. In germline, CDR1 is LNHDA, CDR2 SQIVND (reference sequence). V lost 9 bases and J lost 11, with 19 bases in between. The CDR3 nucleotides are TGTGCCAGCGAGACAGGATTCAACCGGTACACCTTC. It is translated as CASETGFNRYTF.